The T cell receptor beta chain described here comes from a study of siplizumab effects on memory and regulatory T cells. Some 93,000 TCR templates per sample were sequenced. Method: immunoSEQ multiplex PCR; TCRdb's copy keeps in-frame clones and lacks some. There are over 70,000 clones in the sample; 95% occur only once, and less than 20% lies in the top ten. Study results and limitations: The average Treg-derived proportion among mappable alloreactive CD4+ clones was less than 80% with siplizumab versus under 35% in controls. Apparently more diverse than memory cells, naive T cells also seemed major alloresponse contributors. Suppressive function of proliferating Tregs from siplizumab cultures was not confirmed.

The CDR3 has 22 residues. Losses at the gene ends were 0 bases for V and 0 bases for J; bases not matched to a gene: 19. CDR1 is LGHNA, CDR2 YNFKEQ, per germline. This clone was seen a single time. Its antigen is as yet unknown. The chain carries TRBV4-2 and TRBJ2-7, with 11 bases fitting TRBD2. The TCR sequence derives from a human donor in good health. Sequencing input: CD8+ T cells sorted from blood. Here the CDR3 DNA reads TGTGCCAGCAGCCAAGACCTTCTCCGAGAGACTAGCGGGATTCCTTTCTCCTACGAGCAGTACTTC. As protein: CASSQDLLRETSGIPFSYEQYF.